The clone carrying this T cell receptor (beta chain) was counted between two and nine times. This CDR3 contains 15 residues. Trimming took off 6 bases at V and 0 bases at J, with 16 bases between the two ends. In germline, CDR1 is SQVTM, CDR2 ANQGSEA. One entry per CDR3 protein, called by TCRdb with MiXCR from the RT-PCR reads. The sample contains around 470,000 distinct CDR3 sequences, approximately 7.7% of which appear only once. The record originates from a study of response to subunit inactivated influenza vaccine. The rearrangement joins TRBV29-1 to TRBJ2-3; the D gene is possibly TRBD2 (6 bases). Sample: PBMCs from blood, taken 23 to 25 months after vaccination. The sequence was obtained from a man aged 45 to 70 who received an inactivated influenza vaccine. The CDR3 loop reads CSVRLGERSTDTQYF. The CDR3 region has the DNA TGCAGCGTCCGACTAGGGGAGCGGAGCACAGATACGCAGTATTTT.